This T cell receptor beta chain came from a study of T-cell memory formation after mild COVID-19. Study outcomes and limitations: Among clones contracting day 15 to 85, CD4/CD8 was balanced, whereas later expanders leaned CD4+.

TCRalpha and TCRbeta libraries used 5'RACE with constant-segment primers and UMIs. MiXCR, applied by TCRdb to the 5' RACE reads, yields one record per CDR3 protein. The repertoire has just over 400,000 distinct CDR3 sequences, 23% of them found once; the top ten carry 13%. CDR3 length: 14 amino acids. Germline assignment: CDR1 MGHDK and CDR2 SYGVNS. The junction had 6 bases not matched to a gene; V was cut back by 5 bases and J by 9 bases. This clonotype has a handful of counts. Antigen: not known. The chain joins TRBV25-1 to TRBJ1-6; 8 bases agree with TRBD1. The TCR originated in an adult woman who had mild COVID-19 (a few samples of this study predate the infection). Cell type and time point are not known. The sequenced sample consisted of PBMCs or a T cell subset sorted from them (not recorded which). Written as DNA, the CDR3 is TGTGCCAGCAGTCCTCAGGGGGCCGGTTCACCCCTCCACTTT. This gives the protein CASSPQGAGSPLHF. Complete variable domain (other parts from reference TRBV25-1 and TRBJ1-6): EADIYQTPRYLVIGTGKKITLECSQTMGHDKMYWYQQDPGMELHLIHYSYGVNSTEKGDLSSESTVSRIRTEHFPLTLESARPSHTSQYLCASSPQGAGSPLHFGNGTRLTVT.